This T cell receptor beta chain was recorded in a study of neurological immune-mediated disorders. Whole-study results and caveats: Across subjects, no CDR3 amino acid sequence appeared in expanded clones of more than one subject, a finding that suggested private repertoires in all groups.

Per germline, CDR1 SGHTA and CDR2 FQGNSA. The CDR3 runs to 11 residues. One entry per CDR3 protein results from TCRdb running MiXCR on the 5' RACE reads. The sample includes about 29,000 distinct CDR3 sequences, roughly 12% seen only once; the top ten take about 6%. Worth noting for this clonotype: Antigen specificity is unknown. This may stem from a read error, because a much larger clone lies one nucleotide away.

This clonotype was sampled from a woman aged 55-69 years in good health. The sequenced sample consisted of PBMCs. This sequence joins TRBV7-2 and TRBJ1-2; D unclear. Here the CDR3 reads CVSVLGSGYTF. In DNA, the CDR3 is TGTGTCAGCGTCCTGGGCAGTGGCTACACCTTC.